This TCR beta chain is drawn from a study of T-cell reconstitution after alpha-beta-depleted transplantation in children. Study-wide results and caveats: Surviving recipient T cells and intrathymic progenitors accounted for some patients' high TCRbeta diversity at day 60. A year had passed since transplant, and T-cell counts and diversity by then came mostly from newly produced T cells.

This CDR3 spans 13 amino acids. Germline CDR1 LNHDA, CDR2 SQIVND (reference sequence). V lost 6 bases to trimming and J lost 5 bases, with 14 bases between them. This clonotype has a handful of counts. The antigen remains undetermined. Unique molecular identifiers featured in how the TCRbeta library was prepared. TCRdb ran MiXCR on the PCR reads and lists one entry per CDR3 protein. The sample yields some 840,000 distinct CDR3 sequences, about 16% seen once. Material: PBMCs, mostly from graft donor cells, obtained 360 days after TCRalphabeta/CD19-depleted stem cell transplant. The J gene is TRBJ2-7, the V gene TRBV19; the D gene is possibly TRBD2 (6 bases). This receptor was taken from a male patient under 18 who had a stem cell transplant for acute lymphoblastic leukemia, so the T cells may come from the graft donor. DNA of the CDR3: TGTGCCAGTAGCCCGACTAGGAATCACGAGCAGTACTTC. This translates into CASSPTRNHEQYF.